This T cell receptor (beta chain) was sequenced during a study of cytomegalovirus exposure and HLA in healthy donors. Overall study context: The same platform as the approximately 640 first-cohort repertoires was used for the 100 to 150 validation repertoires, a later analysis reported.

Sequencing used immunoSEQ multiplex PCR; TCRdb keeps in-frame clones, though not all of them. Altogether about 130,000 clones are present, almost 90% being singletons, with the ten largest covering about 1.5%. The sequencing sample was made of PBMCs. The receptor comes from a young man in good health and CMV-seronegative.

The CDR3 region is CASSQHRVTGINQPQHF. CDR3 DNA sequence: TGTGCCAGCAGTCAACACCGGGTTACAGGGATCAATCAGCCCCAGCATTTT. The rearrangement joins TRBV27 to TRBJ1-5; D possibly corresponds to TRBD1 (6 bases). Germline lookup yields CDR1 MNHEY and CDR2 SMNVEV (reference sequence). This CDR3 has 17 amino acids. Trimming stripped 5 bases from V and 3 bases from J, with 20 bases between.